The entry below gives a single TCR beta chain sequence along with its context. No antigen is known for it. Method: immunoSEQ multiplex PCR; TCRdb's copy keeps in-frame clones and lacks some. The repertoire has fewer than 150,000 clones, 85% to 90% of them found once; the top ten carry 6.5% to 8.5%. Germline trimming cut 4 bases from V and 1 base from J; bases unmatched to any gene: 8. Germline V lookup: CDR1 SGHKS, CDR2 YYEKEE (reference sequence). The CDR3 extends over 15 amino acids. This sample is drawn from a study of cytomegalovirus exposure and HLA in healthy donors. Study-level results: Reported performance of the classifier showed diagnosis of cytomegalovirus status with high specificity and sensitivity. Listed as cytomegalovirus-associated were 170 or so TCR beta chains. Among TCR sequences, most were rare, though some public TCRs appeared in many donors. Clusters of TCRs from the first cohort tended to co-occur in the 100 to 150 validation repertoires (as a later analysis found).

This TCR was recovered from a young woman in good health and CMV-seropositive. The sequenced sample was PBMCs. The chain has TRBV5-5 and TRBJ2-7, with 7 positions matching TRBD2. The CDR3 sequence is CASSRSSGDSYEQYF. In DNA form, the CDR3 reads TGTGCCAGCAGCAGGAGCAGCGGGGATTCCTACGAGCAGTACTTC.